One sample yielded the 32 T cell receptor beta chains listed below, sequenced in a study of shared clonotypes between healthy human individuals. Naive CD8 cells, CD45RO-negative and positively selected for CCR7, excluded terminally differentiated effector memory CD45RA+ cells. Generated by immunoSEQ multiplex PCR, the TCRdb table keeps only in-frame clones and is missing some. The profile covers hundreds of thousands of clones, with over 90% appearing a single time and around 24% taken by the ten largest. Material for sequencing was naive CD8+ T cells sorted from blood. These receptors all come from a man aged 25 to 40 in good health.

Turning to this clone: The same CDR3 is also encoded by other DNA sequences in this sample. V gene TRBV27 combines with J gene TRBJ2-7; unclear D gene. Trimming took 2 bases from V and 1 from J, leaving 6 bases between them. This CDR3 spans 13 amino acids. Germline loops: CDR1 MNHEY, CDR2 SMNVEV (reference sequence). CDR3: CASSLGQSYEQYF. The CDR3 bases are TGTGCCAGCAGTTTAGGGCAGTCCTACGAGCAGTACTTC.

V usage is TRBV7-9 and J usage is TRBJ2-3, with D possibly matching TRBD1 (5 bases). CDR1 is SEHNR and CDR2 is FQNEAQ in the germline V gene (reference sequence). V was pared by 5 bases and J by 7 bases, with 28 bases between. The CDR3 is made up of 18 amino acids. The CDR3 loop is CASSDLFSLDPNRHTQYF. The CDR3, as DNA: TGTGCCAGCAGCGACCTATTTTCTCTGGACCCAAACAGGCATACGCAGTATTTT.

The rearrangement uses TRBV19 and TRBJ2-1; D is undetermined. The CDR3 contains 14 residues. Trimming cost V 5 bases and J 1 base, with 9 bases left between them. Germline V gives CDR1 LNHDA, CDR2 SQIVND (reference sequence). The CDR3, as DNA: TGTGCCAGTAGTGCGCGGATTTCCTACAATGAGCAGTTCTTC. Protein: CASSARISYNEQFF.

The genes are TRBV7-3 and TRBJ2-3; either TRBD1 or TRBD2 may supply D (5 bases each). CDR1 is SGHTA, CDR2 FQGTGA, per germline. V shed 1 base and J shed 2 bases, with 16 bases lying between them. CDR3 length equals 17 residues. The CDR3 sequence is CASSLRGGRPSTDTQYF. Written as DNA, the CDR3 is TGTGCCAGCAGCTTAAGGGGCGGGCGGCCCTCCACAGATACGCAGTATTTT.

The chain is built from TRBV25-1 and TRBJ1-1; 8 nucleotides agree with TRBD1. Germline trimming cut 7 bases from V and 4 bases from J; bases unmatched to any gene: 5. The germline gives CDR1 MGHDK, CDR2 SYGVNS. The CDR3 runs to 13 residues. CDR3 sequence reads: CASMQGAGTEAFF. CDR3 sequence (DNA): TGTGCCAGCATGCAGGGGGCTGGCACTGAAGCTTTCTTT.

Turning to this clone: This specimen includes other DNA sequences encoding the same CDR3. This chain connects TRBV14 to TRBJ2-3; 13 bases agree with TRBD2. In germline, CDR1 is SGHDN, CDR2 FVKESK. The ends lost 3 bases at V and 6 bases at J; junction bases unmatched: 6. This CDR3 comprises 16 residues. The chain's CDR3 is CASSQRLAGGRDTQYF. CDR3 DNA sequence: TGTGCCAGCAGCCAGAGACTAGCGGGAGGAAGGGATACGCAGTATTTT.

The chain combines TRBV19 with TRBJ2-7, with D possibly called TRBD1 or TRBD2 (5 bases each). The germline CDR1 and CDR2 sequences are LNHDA and SQIVND (reference sequence). Trimming removed 3 bases from V and 7 bases from J, with 19 bases in between. This CDR3 contains 15 residues. The CDR3 protein is CASSIWGPDGTEQYF. The CDR3 DNA follows: TGTGCCAGTAGTATTTGGGGACCGGACGGCACTGAGCAGTACTTC.

This clone was observed a handful of times. Within the sample, other DNA sequences also encode this same CDR3. The CDR3 region has the DNA TGTGCCAGCAGCTTAGAGGGGGACAGCTCCTACGAGCAGTACTTC. Translation gives CASSLEGDSSYEQYF. The chain combines TRBV11-3 with TRBJ2-7, with 7 bases identical to TRBD1. This CDR3 is built from 15 residues. Trimming removed 0 bases from V and 0 bases from J; junction bases left unmatched: 2. Germline assignment: CDR1 SGHNT and CDR2 YENEEA.

The chain is built from TRBV10-3 and TRBJ1-5, with a tentative D call TRBD1 (5 bases). The CDR3 covers 15 residues. CDR1 ENHRY and CDR2 SYGVKD come from the germline V gene. Trimming took 6 bases from V and 0 from J, leaving 12 bases between them. CDR3 protein: CAISSTDNSNQPQHF. In nucleotides, the CDR3 is TGTGCCATCAGCTCGACAGACAATAGCAATCAGCCCCAGCATTTT.

The V and J genes are TRBV6-6 and TRBJ2-2; D perhaps matches TRBD2 (6 bases). Germline CDR1 MNHNY, CDR2 SVGAGI (reference sequence). Trimming shortened V by 0 bases and J by 1 base, and 6 bases separated the two germline ends. The CDR3 spans 15 residues. This CDR3 reads CASSYSRGNTGELFF. The CDR3 DNA follows: TGTGCCAGCAGTTACTCGCGGGGGAACACCGGGGAGCTGTTTTTT.

The chain recombines TRBV7-9 with TRBJ2-2; D is uncertain. CDR3 length: 13 amino acids. Between the trimmed V and J ends, which lost 0 bases and 6 bases, there was a span of 5 bases. CDR1 SEHNR and CDR2 FQNEAQ come from the germline V gene (reference sequence). DNA for the CDR3: TGTGCCAGCAGCTTAGCAGAGGCCGGGGAGCTGTTTTTT. It translates to CASSLAEAGELFF.

This chain uses TRBV27 with TRBJ1-3; no clear D. V lost 2 bases, J lost 4 bases, and 0 bases lay in between. The CDR3 has 11 residues. From germline, CDR1 is MNHEY and CDR2 SMNVEV (reference sequence). For the CDR3, the DNA is TGTGCCAGCAGTTTAGGAAACACCATATATTTT. This translates into CASSLGNTIYF.

The V call is TRBV19, the J call TRBJ1-1, with 9 bases matching TRBD1. Germline lookup yields CDR1 LNHDA and CDR2 SQIVND (reference sequence). The CDR3 loop spans 14 amino acids. The V and J ends lost 7 bases and 1 base, in that order; junction bases with no gene match: 4. This CDR3 reads CASIPGQGNTEAFF. The CDR3 bases are TGTGCCAGTATCCCGGGACAGGGGAACACTGAAGCTTTCTTT.

This chain connects TRBV27 to TRBJ1-4; 8 bases are shared with TRBD1. The CDR3 loop spans 14 amino acids. The V gene's germline CDR1 is MNHEY and CDR2 SMNVEV (reference sequence). J gave up 6 bases and V 4 bases, and 4 bases lay outside the gene matches. The CDR3 protein is CASSSDRGDEKLFF. For the CDR3, the DNA is TGTGCCAGCAGTTCTGACAGGGGAGATGAAAAACTGTTTTTT.

The chain links TRBV7-9 to TRBJ2-5; D not resolved. Trimming shortened V by 1 base and J by 5 bases, and 11 bases separated the two germline ends. This CDR3 spans 14 amino acids. The germline gives CDR1 SEHNR, CDR2 FQNEAQ (reference sequence). CDR3 region: CASSLVLERETQYF. CDR3 DNA: TGTGCCAGCAGCTTAGTACTGGAAAGGGAGACCCAGTACTTC.

The chain combines TRBV29-1 with TRBJ2-6; D is tentatively TRBD1 or TRBD2 (5 bases each). Trimming cost V 7 bases and J 0 bases, with 13 bases left between them. The CDR3 loop spans 15 amino acids. Germline V gene lookup returns CDR1 SQVTM and CDR2 ANQGSEA. The CDR3 nucleotides are TGCAGCGCCCGGGACCTCGACTCTGGGGCCAACGTCCTGACTTTC. It is translated as CSARDLDSGANVLTF.

The chain carries TRBV5-1 and TRBJ1-3; D uncertain. V was trimmed by 0 bases and J by 0 bases, leaving 10 bases between them. The CDR3 covers 16 residues. Looked up from germline, CDR1 is SGHRS and CDR2 is YFSETQ. CDR3 sequence (DNA): TGCGCCAGCAGCTTGGACACCTTCAGCTCTGGAAACACCATATATTTT. Protein: CASSLDTFSSGNTIYF.

This chain joins TRBV7-9 and TRBJ2-3, with D perhaps assigned TRBD1 or TRBD2 (6 bases each). Looked up from germline, CDR1 is SEHNR and CDR2 is FQNEAQ (reference sequence). Trimming took 5 bases from V and 3 from J, leaving 15 bases between them. The CDR3 covers 15 residues. This CDR3 reads CASSPTQGGTDTQYF. For the CDR3, the DNA is TGTGCCAGCAGCCCGACCCAAGGGGGGACAGATACGCAGTATTTT.

The V call is TRBV2, the J call TRBJ2-7; D is unclear. Germline values: CDR1 SNHLY, CDR2 FYNNEI. This CDR3 is 15 amino acids long. The V gene lost 2 bases and the J gene lost 0 bases, with 11 bases spanning the gap. CDR3 sequence (DNA): TGTGCCAGCAGTGAATACTCTTTGAGCTCCTACGAGCAGTACTTC. Its protein is CASSEYSLSSYEQYF. The entire variable domain, with the rest obtained from reference TRBV2 and TRBJ2-7, is as follows: EPEVTQTPSHQVTQMGQEVILRCVPISNHLYFYWYRQILGQKVEFLVSFYNNEISEKSEIFDDQFSVERPDGSNFTLKIRSTKLEDSAMYFCASSEYSLSSYEQYFGPGTRLTVT.

This rearrangement joins TRBV11-2 to TRBJ1-2, with D possibly being TRBD1 (5 bases). Trimming stripped 6 bases from V and 5 bases from J, with 19 bases between. The CDR3 totals 15 residues. CDR1 and CDR2 from the germline V gene are SGHAT and FQNNGV. The CDR3 loop reads CASSPPPGGSYGYTF. CDR3 sequence (DNA): TGTGCCAGCAGTCCCCCGCCGGGGGGATCTTATGGCTACACCTTC.

This chain joins TRBV29-1 and TRBJ2-7; D could derive from TRBD1 or TRBD2 (5 bases each). The V and J ends lost 6 bases and 2 bases respectively, with 14 bases between them. This CDR3 spans 13 amino acids. From germline, CDR1 is SQVTM and CDR2 ANQGSEA. In nucleotides, the CDR3 is TGCAGCGTAGCCGGGACGCCAACCTACGAGCAGTACTTC. This encodes CSVAGTPTYEQYF.

The chain recombines TRBV9 with TRBJ2-3; D gene ambiguous. The CDR3 has 13 residues. The V end was cut by 1 base, the J end by 3 bases, with 6 bases between. Germline V gives CDR1 SGDLS, CDR2 YYNGEE. CDR3 sequence: CASSVLLTDTQYF. CDR3 nucleotides: TGTGCCAGCAGCGTACTATTAACAGATACGCAGTATTTT.

The rearrangement links TRBV7-9 to TRBJ2-2, with D unclear. Germline loops: CDR1 SEHNR, CDR2 FQNEAQ (reference sequence). The V end lost 4 bases, the J end lost 3 bases, and 18 bases lay between the germline ends. This CDR3 contains 17 residues. The CDR3 nucleotides read TGTGCCAGCAGCTCCGCCATGTTGGGCGCGCACACCGGGGAGCTGTTTTTT. It specifies CASSSAMLGAHTGELFF.

The table lists this clone with many counts. Other DNA sequences in the same sample also yield this CDR3. This chain links TRBV6-5 with TRBJ2-7; 8 nucleotides agree with TRBD2. Trimming took 6 bases from V and 3 from J; bases not matched to a gene: 10. Germline lookup yields CDR1 MNHEY and CDR2 SVGAGI. The CDR3 spans 15 residues. The CDR3 coding sequence is TGTGCCAGCAGCCCACCAAGCGGGGGAGGCTACGAGCAGTACTTC. This encodes CASSPPSGGGYEQYF.

This sequence joins TRBV7-8 and TRBJ2-7, with a tentative D call TRBD1 (5 bases). The CDR3 has 13 amino acids. Germline-derived CDR1 and CDR2 are SGHVS and FQNEAQ. V dropped 5 bases and J dropped 2 bases, with 10 bases sitting between them. Here the CDR3 reads CASSDSVTYEQYF. DNA of the CDR3: TGTGCCAGCAGCGACAGCGTGACCTACGAGCAGTACTTC.

The chain is built from TRBV9 and TRBJ2-7; D may match TRBD1 or TRBD2 (5 bases each). The CDR3 length is 15 residues. V was shortened by 2 bases and J by 0 bases, with 12 bases between the two germline ends. The V gene's germline CDR1 is SGDLS and CDR2 YYNGEE. CDR3: CASSVTEGPSYEQYF. CDR3 in DNA: TGTGCCAGCAGCGTCACCGAGGGGCCCTCCTACGAGCAGTACTTC. Full variable domain (outside the CDR3, taken from reference TRBV9 and TRBJ2-7): DSGVTQTPKHLITATGQRVTLRCSPRSGDLSVYWYQQSLDQGLQFLIQYYNGEERAKGNILERFSAQQFPDLHSELNLSSLELGDSALYFCASSVTEGPSYEQYFGPGTRLTVT.

The chain couples TRBV5-1 to TRBJ2-5, with D unresolved. Germline V gene lookup returns CDR1 SGHRS and CDR2 YFSETQ. Trimming left V 0 bases short and J 1 base short, with 13 bases between. CDR3 size: 16 residues. The CDR3 here is CASSLATNSPQETQYF. CDR3 DNA sequence: TGCGCCAGCAGCTTGGCAACAAACTCACCCCAAGAGACCCAGTACTTC.

The chain is built from TRBV4-2 and TRBJ2-1; D possibly corresponds to TRBD1 (7 bases). Germline lookup yields CDR1 LGHNA and CDR2 YNFKEQ. CDR3 size: 18 residues. V was pared by 2 bases and J by 4 bases, with 21 bases between. The CDR3 loop is CASSQYMTGTGGYNEQFF. DNA of the CDR3: TGTGCCAGCAGCCAATATATGACAGGGACTGGGGGATACAATGAGCAGTTCTTC.

The chain joins TRBV9 to TRBJ2-3; TRBD1 is a possible D gene (5 bases). Trimming left V 1 base short and J 1 base short, with 10 bases between. The CDR3 is 15 residues long. Germline CDR1 is SGDLS and CDR2 is YYNGEE. CDR3 protein: CASSVQGSGTDTQYF. Here the CDR3 DNA reads TGTGCCAGCAGCGTACAGGGCTCGGGCACAGATACGCAGTATTTT.

The chain has TRBV7-9 and TRBJ2-7; D may be TRBD2 (5 bases). V was shortened by 5 bases and J by 7 bases, with 9 bases between the two germline ends. From germline, CDR1 is SEHNR and CDR2 FQNEAQ (reference sequence). The CDR3 has 11 residues. CDR3 sequence: CASSVTGEQYF. The CDR3 nucleotides read TGTGCCAGCAGCGTAACGGGGGAGCAGTACTTC.

This rearrangement joins TRBV27 to TRBJ1-1; 9 nucleotides agree with TRBD1. Germline V gene sequence: CDR1 MNHEY, CDR2 SMNVEV (reference sequence). V shed 6 bases and J 4 bases; nucleotides not matched to a gene: 6. This CDR3 region has 14 residues. This chain's CDR3 is CASSRDRAGTEAFF. CDR3 sequence (DNA): TGTGCCAGCAGCCGGGACAGGGCTGGCACTGAAGCTTTCTTT.

The V call is TRBV4-1, the J call TRBJ2-2; tentative D call: TRBD2 (5 bases). V gave up 2 bases and J gave up 2 bases, with 9 bases separating them. There are 15 residues in the CDR3. Germline V gene sequence: CDR1 MGHRA, CDR2 YSYEKL. This CDR3 is CASSQKADNTGELFF. The CDR3 region has the DNA TGCGCCAGCAGCCAAAAAGCGGATAACACCGGGGAGCTGTTTTTT.